Shown below are 9 T cell receptor beta chains from a single sample sequenced in a study of CD8 T cells in Susac syndrome. Reverse transcription of about 0.45 to 1 ug RNA was performed with random hexamers. Via MiXCR, TCRdb re-called the immunoSEQ multiplex PCR reads, giving one row per CDR3 protein. The table records roughly 120,000 distinct CDR3 sequences, over 85% of them present only once. The sample was CD4+ T cells from PBMCs. The receptors were gathered from a human donor in good health.

V usage is TRBV4-2 and J usage is TRBJ2-1; no clear D. The CDR3 is 17 residues long. Trimming cost V 0 bases and J 0 bases, with 12 bases left between them. The germline V gene has CDR1 LGHNA and CDR2 YNFKEQ. This CDR3 is CASSQEQALGSYNEQFF. CDR3 in DNA: TGTGCCAGCAGCCAAGAGCAGGCTTTGGGCTCCTACAATGAGCAGTTCTTC.

The chain carries TRBV25-1 and TRBJ2-1, with D possibly matching TRBD2 (6 bases). The CDR3 is 14 amino acids. V was cut by 5 bases and J by 4 bases, with 12 bases left in between. The germline gives CDR1 MGHDK, CDR2 SYGVNS. This CDR3 is CASSSAGTYNEQFF. DNA for the CDR3: TGTGCCAGCAGTTCCGCGGGAACATACAATGAGCAGTTCTTC.

This clonotype was seen just once. The chain couples TRBV19 to TRBJ1-1; TRBD1 matches at 9 bases. With V trimmed by 8 bases and J by 5 bases, 18 bases remained unmatched. Germline assignment: CDR1 LNHDA and CDR2 SQIVND (reference sequence). This CDR3 is 17 amino acids long. CDR3 sequence reads: CASLLGRPGTGSTEAFF. CDR3 sequence (DNA): TGTGCCAGTCTTCTAGGCCGACCCGGGACAGGGTCGACTGAAGCTTTCTTT.

The gene calls are TRBV20-1 and TRBJ1-1; D may be TRBD1 (5 bases). The V gene lost 0 bases and the J gene lost 0 bases, with 11 bases spanning the gap. The CDR3 is 15 amino acids. Germline CDR1 DFQATT, CDR2 SNEGSKA (reference sequence). DNA for the CDR3: TGCAGTGCTAGAGATTGGGACGGGGTGAACACTGAAGCTTTCTTT. This gives the protein CSARDWDGVNTEAFF.

V is TRBV10-3 and J is TRBJ1-5; maybe TRBD1 (5 bases). The CDR3 extends over 14 amino acids. From germline, CDR1 is ENHRY and CDR2 SYGVKD. V was trimmed by 2 bases and J by 0 bases, leaving 5 bases between them. The DNA of the CDR3 is TGTGCCATCAGTGAGAGGGGTAGCAATCAGCCCCAGCATTTT. Protein: CAISERGSNQPQHF.

This chain joins TRBV15 and TRBJ1-1; tentative D call: TRBD1 (6 bases). Germline CDR1 reads LNHNV; CDR2 reads YYDKDF (reference sequence). With 7 bases removed from V and 3 bases from J, the gap between germline ends came to 9 bases. The CDR3 runs 12 residues. The CDR3 DNA is TGTGCCACCACCGCAGGGGACACTGAAGCTTTCTTT. It is translated as CATTAGDTEAFF. Complete variable domain (other parts from reference TRBV15 and TRBJ1-1): DAMVIQNPRYQVTQFGKPVTLSCSQTLNHNVMYWYQQKSSQAPKLLFHYYDKDFNNEADTPDNFQSRRPNTSFCFLDIRSPGLGDTAMYLCATTAGDTEAFFGQGTRLTVV.

This chain links TRBV5-1 with TRBJ1-2, with TRBD1 identical over 7 bases. V was pared by 4 bases and J by 7 bases, with 10 bases of the junction left unmatched. The germline CDR1 and CDR2 sequences are SGHRS and YFSETQ. The CDR3 runs 14 residues. DNA for the CDR3: TGCGCCAGCAGCCTGGGACAGCAACTATCTGGCTACACCTTC. It encodes CASSLGQQLSGYTF. The entire variable domain, with the rest obtained from reference TRBV5-1 and TRBJ1-2, is as follows: KAGVTQTPRYLIKTRGQQVTLSCSPISGHRSVSWYQQTPGQGLQFLFEYFSETQRNKGNFPGRFSGRQFSNSRSEMNVSTLELGDSALYLCASSLGQQLSGYTFGSGTRLTVV.

This clonotype was recorded once. The V and J genes are TRBV25-1 and TRBJ1-1; D is unresolved. There are 14 residues in the CDR3. Germline CDR1 MGHDK, CDR2 SYGVNS. V was shortened by 3 bases and J by 10 bases, with 18 bases between the two germline ends. CDR3 loop: CASSDLLVLGRAFF. DNA of the CDR3: TGTGCCAGCAGTGATTTGTTGGTCCTCGGAAGAGCTTTCTTT.

In this sample, this clonotype turned up once. The rearrangement links TRBV2 to TRBJ2-6; 9 nucleotides line up with TRBD2. Trimming at V came to 4 bases and at J to 2 bases, leaving 3 bases not matched to a gene. Germline CDR1 and CDR2: SNHLY and FYNNEI. The CDR3 length is 16 residues. CDR3 sequence: CASSVAGGTGANVLTF. The CDR3 bases are TGTGCCAGCAGTGTCGCGGGAGGGACTGGGGCCAACGTCCTGACTTTC.